This TCR beta chain emerged from a study of CD8 T cells in Susac syndrome. CD8+ and CD4+ blood T cells underwent TCR beta sequencing. The patients who served as multiple sclerosis controls were treatment-naive and had stable or active relapsing-remitting disease that fulfilled the revised McDonald criteria. Negative isolation was used for CD8+ and CD4+ T cells and FACS enrichment for TEMRA cells. Germline CDR1 PRHDT, CDR2 FYEKMQ (reference sequence). This CDR3 has 14 residues. V was trimmed by 2 bases and J by 5 bases, leaving 13 bases between them. With random hexamers, roughly 0.45 to 1 ug RNA was reverse transcribed. It was immunoSEQ multiplex PCR that amplified TCR beta CDR3 across 54 Vbeta and 13 Jbeta. TCRdb re-called the immunoSEQ multiplex PCR reads with MiXCR, one entry per CDR3 protein. In the table there are some 150,000 distinct CDR3 sequences, about 95% of which are singletons.

The sample comprised CD8+ T cells from PBMCs. The origin of this receptor is a human donor with multiple sclerosis. The V call is TRBV13, the J call TRBJ2-7; D gene ambiguous. The CDR3 sequence is CASSLWSRFDEQYF. The CDR3 DNA is TGTGCCAGCAGCTTATGGAGCAGGTTCGACGAGCAGTACTTC.